A selection of T cell receptor beta chains follows, all from one sample in a study of beta chain features in type 1 diabetes. Clones were sequenced by immunoSEQ multiplex PCR, and TCRdb holds only the in-frame ones, with some missing. The sample includes 150,000 or so clones, about 9.1% of them seen just once. Material: central memory CD4+ T cells from blood. Receptor source: a woman between 40 and 50 years old in good health. Each CDR3 is given with its conserved first and last residue. Each record gives: J gene, clone size, D gene, V gene, CDR3 protein, CDR3 DNA. D genes are given only for firm matches. Size is stated for part of the rows, as once, few or many counts, or as a class when the clone is expanded.

TRBJ2-3,NA,TRBD1,TRBV2,CASRPGQGDTQYF,TGTGCCAGCAGGCCCGGACAGGGGGATACGCAGTATTTT
TRBJ1-6,NA,NA,TRBV4-2,CASNRTRLDSPLHF,TGTGCCAGCAACAGGACAAGGCTTGATTCACCCCTCCACTTT
TRBJ1-1,NA,TRBD1,TRBV6-6,CASSTRDSYNTEAFF,TGTGCCAGCAGTACGAGGGACAGTTATAACACTGAAGCTTTCTTT
TRBJ2-7,NA,NA,TRBV6-6,CASSSSPNGGYEQYF,TGTGCCAGCAGTTCCAGCCCCAACGGCGGTTACGAGCAGTACTTC
TRBJ2-7,NA,TRBD1,TRBV6-1,CAVVGRQGRYEQYF,TGTGCCGTCGTGGGCCGACAGGGGCGGTACGAGCAGTACTTC
TRBJ1-1,NA,NA,TRBV7-2,CASSFSLSNTEAFF,TGTGCCAGCAGCTTTTCACTTTCGAACACTGAAGCTTTCTTT
TRBJ2-3,many,TRBD2,TRBV5-1,CASSLLAGSDTQYF,TGCGCCAGCAGCTTGCTAGCGGGGTCAGATACGCAGTATTTT
TRBJ2-3,NA,TRBD2,TRBV7-2,CASSFVAGGPNTDTQYF,TGTGCCAGCAGCTTTGTAGCGGGGGGCCCAAACACAGATACGCAGTATTTT
TRBJ1-4,NA,NA,TRBV4-3,CASSQDMGGLNEKLFF,TGCGCCAGCAGCCAAGATATGGGGGGATTAAATGAAAAACTGTTTTTT
TRBJ2-4,few,TRBD2,TRBV6-6,CASTGTSTLAKNIQYF,TGTGCCAGCACTGGGACTAGTACTTTAGCCAAAAACATTCAGTACTTC